Below are 4 T cell receptor beta chains sequenced from a single sample in a study of spatial heterogeneity in lung cancer. MiXCR was run by TCRdb on the 5' RACE reads, yielding one entry per CDR3 protein. This table holds tens of thousands of distinct CDR3 sequences, roughly 10% found once. As for time point: blood at routine non-recurrence follow-up after resection. The material sequenced was PBMCs, taken at follow-up. The origin of the receptors is a female donor with early-stage non-small cell lung cancer.

This clonotype was observed once. A read error is possible here, since a much larger clone lies one base away. This chain uses TRBV29-1 with TRBJ1-1; the D is unclear. From germline, CDR1 is SQVTM and CDR2 ANQGSEA. The CDR3 has 10 residues. In DNA form, the CDR3 reads TGCGGCGTTGTAGCAACTGAAGCTTTCTTT. As protein: CGVVATEAFF. Looking up the rest from reference TRBV29-1 and TRBJ1-1 gives the full variable domain: SAVISQKPSRDICQRGTSLTIQCQVDSQVTMMFWYRQQPGQSLTLIATANQGSEATYESGFVIDKFPISRPNLTFSTLTVSNMSPEDSSIYLCGVVATEAFFGQGTRLTVV.

This clonotype has ten or more counts. This chain links TRBV6-5 with TRBJ1-1, with D possibly being TRBD1 (6 bases). Between the trimmed V and J ends, which lost 2 bases and 5 bases, there was a span of 18 bases. The V gene's germline CDR1 is MNHEY and CDR2 SVGAGI. The CDR3 consists of 16 residues. The CDR3 spells CASSYQGRTGWTEAFF. As DNA, the CDR3 is TGTGCCAGCAGTTACCAGGGGCGGACTGGATGGACTGAAGCTTTCTTT.

This clonotype was observed many times. The chain's CDR3 is CASSPQTGIGNTIYF. In nucleotides, the CDR3 is TGTGCCAGCAGCCCACAGACAGGGATTGGAAACACCATATATTTT. This rearrangement joins TRBV9 to TRBJ1-3, with 7 positions matching TRBD1. Per the germline V gene, CDR1 is SGDLS and CDR2 is YYNGEE. V shed 4 bases and J 3 bases; nucleotides not matched to a gene: 7. The CDR3 consists of 15 residues.

This clonotype was counted between two and nine times. The rearrangement links TRBV6-1 to TRBJ2-7; 8 bases agree with TRBD2. V gave up 6 bases and J gave up 2 bases; unmatched junction bases: 3. The CDR3 contains 13 residues. Germline V gene data show CDR1 as MNHNS and CDR2 as SASEGT. For the CDR3, the DNA is TGTGCCAGCAGCCGGGGGGGGACCTACGAGCAGTACTTC. This codes for CASSRGGTYEQYF.